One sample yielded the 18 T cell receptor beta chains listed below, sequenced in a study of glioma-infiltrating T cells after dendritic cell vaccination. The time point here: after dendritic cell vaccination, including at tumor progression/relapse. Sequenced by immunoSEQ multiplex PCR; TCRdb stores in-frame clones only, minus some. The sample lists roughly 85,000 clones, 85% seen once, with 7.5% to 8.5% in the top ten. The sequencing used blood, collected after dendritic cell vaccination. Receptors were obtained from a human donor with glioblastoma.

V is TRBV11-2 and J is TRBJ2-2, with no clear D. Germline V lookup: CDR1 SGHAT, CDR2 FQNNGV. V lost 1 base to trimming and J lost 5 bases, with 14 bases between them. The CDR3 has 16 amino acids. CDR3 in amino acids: CASSLATAKMTGELFF. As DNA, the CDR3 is TGTGCCAGCAGCTTAGCTACAGCCAAAATGACCGGGGAGCTGTTTTTT.

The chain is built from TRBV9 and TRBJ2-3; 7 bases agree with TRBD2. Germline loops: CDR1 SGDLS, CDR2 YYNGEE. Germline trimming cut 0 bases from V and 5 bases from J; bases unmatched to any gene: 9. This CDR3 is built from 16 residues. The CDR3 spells CASSVGLREREDTQYF. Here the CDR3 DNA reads TGTGCCAGCAGCGTAGGTCTGCGGGAGCGCGAAGATACGCAGTATTTT.

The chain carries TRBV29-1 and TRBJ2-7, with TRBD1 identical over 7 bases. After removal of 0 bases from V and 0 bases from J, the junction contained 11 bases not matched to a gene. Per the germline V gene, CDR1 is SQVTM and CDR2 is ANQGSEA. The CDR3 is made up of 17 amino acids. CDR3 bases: TGCAGCGTTGAAGATAACAGGGGACACACAAACTCCTACGAGCAGTACTTC. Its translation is CSVEDNRGHTNSYEQYF.

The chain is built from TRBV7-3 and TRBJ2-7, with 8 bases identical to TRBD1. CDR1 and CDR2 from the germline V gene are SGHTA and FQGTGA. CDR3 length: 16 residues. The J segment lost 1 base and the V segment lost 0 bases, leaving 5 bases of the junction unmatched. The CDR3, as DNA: TGTGCCAGCAGCTTAACGTGGACAGGGATATCCTACGAGCAGTACTTC. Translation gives CASSLTWTGISYEQYF.

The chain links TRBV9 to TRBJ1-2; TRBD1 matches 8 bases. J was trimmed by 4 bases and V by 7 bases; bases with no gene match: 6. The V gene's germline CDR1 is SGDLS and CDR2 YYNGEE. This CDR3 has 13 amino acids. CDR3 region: CASRNGTGYGYTF. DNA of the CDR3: TGTGCCAGCCGCAACGGGACAGGCTATGGCTACACCTTC.

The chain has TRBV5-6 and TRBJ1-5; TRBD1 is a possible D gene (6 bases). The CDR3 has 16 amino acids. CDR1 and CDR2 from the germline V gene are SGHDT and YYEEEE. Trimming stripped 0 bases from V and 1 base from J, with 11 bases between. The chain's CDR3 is CASSLDGGISNQPQHF. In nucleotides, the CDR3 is TGTGCCAGCAGCTTGGATGGGGGCATCAGCAATCAGCCCCAGCATTTT.

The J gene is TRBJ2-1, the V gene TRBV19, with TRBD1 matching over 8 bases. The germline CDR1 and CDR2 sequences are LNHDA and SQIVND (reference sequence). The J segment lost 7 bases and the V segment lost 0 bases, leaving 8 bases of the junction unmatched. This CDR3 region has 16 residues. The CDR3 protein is CASSIDGQGAVNEQFF. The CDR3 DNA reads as TGTGCCAGTAGTATAGATGGGCAGGGGGCGGTTAATGAGCAGTTCTTC.

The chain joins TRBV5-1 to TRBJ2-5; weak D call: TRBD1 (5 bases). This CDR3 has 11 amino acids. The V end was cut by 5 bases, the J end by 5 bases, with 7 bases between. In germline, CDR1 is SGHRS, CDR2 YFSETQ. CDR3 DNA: TGCGCCAGCAGTCCAGGGGAGACCCAGTACTTC. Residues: CASSPGETQYF.

CDR3 in amino acids: CATLGPAREDSYEQYF. CDR3 sequence (DNA): TGTGCCACTTTAGGCCCCGCGCGGGAGGACTCCTACGAGCAGTACTTC. The rearrangement uses TRBV15 and TRBJ2-7, with TRBD2 identical over 8 bases. With 9 bases clipped from V and 0 bases from J, the junction kept 13 bases outside the gene matches. This CDR3 region has 16 residues. Looked up from germline, CDR1 is LNHNV and CDR2 is YYDKDF (reference sequence).

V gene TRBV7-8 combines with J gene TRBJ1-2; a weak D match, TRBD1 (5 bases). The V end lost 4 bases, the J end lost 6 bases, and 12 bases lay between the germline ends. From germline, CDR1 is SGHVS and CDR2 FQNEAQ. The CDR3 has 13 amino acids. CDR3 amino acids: CASSYGGSDGYTF. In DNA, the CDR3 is TGTGCCAGCAGCTACGGGGGGAGTGATGGCTACACCTTC.

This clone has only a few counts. In DNA form, the CDR3 reads TGTGCCAGCAGCTTAGGGACAGGGCCTAACTATGGCTACACCTTC. Residues: CASSLGTGPNYGYTF. This sequence joins TRBV7-9 and TRBJ1-2, with 8 bases that match TRBD1. CDR1 SEHNR and CDR2 FQNEAQ come from the germline V gene (reference sequence). The trim removed 1 base at V and 0 bases at J, leaving 1 base unmatched. The CDR3 consists of 15 residues.

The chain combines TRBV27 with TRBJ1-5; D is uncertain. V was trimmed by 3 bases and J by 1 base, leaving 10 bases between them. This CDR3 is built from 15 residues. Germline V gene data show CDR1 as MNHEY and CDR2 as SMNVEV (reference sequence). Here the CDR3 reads CASSFTDRSNQPQHF. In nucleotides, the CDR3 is TGTGCCAGCAGTTTCACAGATAGAAGCAATCAGCCCCAGCATTTT.

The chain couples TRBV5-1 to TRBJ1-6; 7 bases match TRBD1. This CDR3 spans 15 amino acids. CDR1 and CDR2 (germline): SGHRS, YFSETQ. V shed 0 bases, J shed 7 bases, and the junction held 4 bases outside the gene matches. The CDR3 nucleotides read TGCGCCAGCAGCTTGGATTCAGGGGGGAATTCACCCCTCCACTTT. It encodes CASSLDSGGNSPLHF.

The CDR3 coding sequence is TGTGCCAGCAGTTACACTGACAGGGGCGAGCAGTACTTC. It codes for CASSYTDRGEQYF. This rearrangement joins TRBV6-5 to TRBJ2-7; 8 bases line up with TRBD1. Trimming at V came to 2 bases and at J to 6 bases, leaving 3 bases not matched to a gene. This CDR3 is built from 13 residues. Germline loops: CDR1 MNHEY, CDR2 SVGAGI.

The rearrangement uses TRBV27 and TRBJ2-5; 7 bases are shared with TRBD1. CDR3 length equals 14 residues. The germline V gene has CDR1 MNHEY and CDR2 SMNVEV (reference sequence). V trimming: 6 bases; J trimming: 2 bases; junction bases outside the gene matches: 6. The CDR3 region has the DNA TGTGCCAGCAGGGGCAGGGGGTGGCAAGAGACCCAGTACTTC. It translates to CASRGRGWQETQYF.

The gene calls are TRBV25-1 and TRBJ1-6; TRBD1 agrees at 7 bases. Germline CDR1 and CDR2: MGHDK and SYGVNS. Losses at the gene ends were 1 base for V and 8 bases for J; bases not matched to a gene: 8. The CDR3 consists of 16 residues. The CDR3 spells CASSELGGGNYSPLHF. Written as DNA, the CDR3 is TGTGCCAGCAGTGAATTAGGAGGGGGCAATTATTCACCCCTCCACTTT.

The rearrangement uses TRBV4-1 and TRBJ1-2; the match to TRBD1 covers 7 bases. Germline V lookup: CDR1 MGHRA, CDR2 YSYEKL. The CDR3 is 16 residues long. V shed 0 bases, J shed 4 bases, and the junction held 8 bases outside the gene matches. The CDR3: CASSQEGGQESYGYTF. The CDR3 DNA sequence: TGCGCCAGCAGCCAAGAGGGAGGACAGGAAAGCTATGGCTACACCTTC.

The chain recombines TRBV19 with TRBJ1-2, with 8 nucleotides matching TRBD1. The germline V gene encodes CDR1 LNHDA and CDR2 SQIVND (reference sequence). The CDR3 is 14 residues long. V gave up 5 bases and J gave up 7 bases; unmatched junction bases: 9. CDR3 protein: CASSPSGDRPGYTF. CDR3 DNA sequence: TGTGCCAGTAGTCCTTCGGGGGACAGGCCTGGCTACACCTTC.